This T cell receptor beta chain emerged from a study of cytomegalovirus exposure and HLA in healthy donors. Study-level background: HLA-typed donors contributed around 82 million unique TCRs, which were held in an early data release. General study results and limits: With further analysis later on, most CMV-associated TCR beta chains appeared HLA-restricted. A missense variant in DCLRE1C was later tied to TCR beta V- and J-gene trimming. Immune exposure was documented only through CMV serostatus.

60 Vbeta and 13 Jbeta primers were used in PCR. The protocol was immunoSEQ multiplex PCR, while the TCRdb copy is restricted to in-frame clones and leaves out a portion. The sample lists tens of thousands of clones, around 80% occurring once. Comment on this clone: Antigen: not known.

The CDR3 extends over 14 amino acids. Germline-derived CDR1 and CDR2 are SNHLY and FYNNEI. The V gene end was trimmed by 8 bases and the J gene end by 4 bases; junction bases not matched to a gene: 7. The J gene is TRBJ2-2, the V gene TRBV2; TRBD1 matches 7 bases. Sequenced material: PBMCs. The source of this sequence is a male donor in good health and CMV-seropositive. CDR3 region: CASGDRASTGELFF. The CDR3 coding sequence is TGTGCCAGCGGAGACAGGGCCTCCACCGGGGAGCTGTTTTTT.